Below, one TCR beta chain is given with its context. The CDR3 covers 13 residues. The V gene end was trimmed by 7 bases and the J gene end by 4 bases; junction bases not matched to a gene: 6. The repertoire was sequenced with immunoSEQ multiplex PCR; TCRdb's copy has only in-frame clones and lacks some. The data contain 95,000 to 110,000 clones, roughly 90% of them singletons. This specimen comes from a study of blood T cell repertoires in COVID-19. The wider study: Sites across the United States, Italy and Spain contributed samples from acute and convalescent COVID-19. Sources were T cells, B-cell-depleted T cells, or PBMCs; the material itself was cDNA or gDNA.

This chain joins TRBV12-3 or TRBV12-4 and TRBJ2-5; TRBD1 matches at 7 bases. The receptor comes from a woman aged 55-70 years with acute or convalescent COVID-19. Sequencing was carried out using peripheral blood. CDR3 nucleotide sequence: TGTGCCAGCACCGACAGGGTGAGAGAGACCCAGTACTTC. This gives the protein CASTDRVRETQYF.